This is a list of T cell receptor beta chains from one sample in a study of T cells in Graves' hyperthyroidism and ophthalmopathy. From the multiplex PCR reads, TCRdb called clonotypes with MiXCR, one entry per CDR3 protein. This sample has about 600,000 distinct CDR3 sequences, with more than 15% found just once. The sample was blood. All receptors derive from a woman aged 40 to 49 with Graves' ophthalmopathy. Each CDR3 is given with its conserved first and last residue. The D gene is left open where the match is weak. Only part of the rows carry a size: once, few, many, or a class if the clone is expanded.

V	size	J	D	length	CDR3	DNA
TRBV20-1	few	TRBJ1-1	NA	15	CSALEPGQENTEAFF	TGCAGTGCCCTAGAACCCGGACAAGAGAACACTGAAGCTTTCTTT
TRBV28	NA	TRBJ2-2	TRBD2	14	CASMGGRNTGELFF	TGTGCCAGCATGGGAGGGAGAAACACCGGGGAGCTGTTTTTT
TRBV5-1	many	TRBJ2-1	TRBD2	15	CASSLVAGSYNEQFF	TGCGCCAGCAGCTTAGTAGCGGGATCGTACAATGAGCAGTTCTTC
TRBV2	many	TRBJ2-1	TRBD2	16	CASEKNPSGRSNEQFF	TGTGCCAGCGAGAAGAATCCTAGCGGGAGGTCCAATGAGCAGTTCTTC
TRBV12-3/TRBV12-4	many	TRBJ1-5	TRBD1	17	CASSYRTGINSNQPQHF	TGTGCCAGCAGCTATCGGACAGGGATCAATAGCAATCAGCCCCAGCATTTT
TRBV6-1	NA	TRBJ2-2	TRBD2	17	CASSTSGLAGHTGELFF	TGTGCCAGCAGTACCTCGGGACTAGCGGGACACACCGGGGAGCTGTTTTTT
TRBV5-1	many	TRBJ2-3	NA	14	CASSLGQLTDTQYF	TGCGCCAGCAGCTTGGGCCAGCTAACAGATACGCAGTATTTT
TRBV2	many	TRBJ2-2	NA	15	CASRGQLTNTGELFF	TGTGCCAGCCGTGGACAGCTGACGAACACCGGGGAGCTGTTTTTT
TRBV25-1	NA	TRBJ2-5	TRBD1	15	CASRDGTGFQETQYF	TGTGCCAGCAGGGACGGGACAGGGTTTCAAGAGACCCAGTACTTC
TRBV28	many	TRBJ1-5	TRBD1	15	CASRPNTGQHQPQHF	TGTGCCAGCAGACCAAATACGGGACAGCATCAGCCCCAGCATTTT